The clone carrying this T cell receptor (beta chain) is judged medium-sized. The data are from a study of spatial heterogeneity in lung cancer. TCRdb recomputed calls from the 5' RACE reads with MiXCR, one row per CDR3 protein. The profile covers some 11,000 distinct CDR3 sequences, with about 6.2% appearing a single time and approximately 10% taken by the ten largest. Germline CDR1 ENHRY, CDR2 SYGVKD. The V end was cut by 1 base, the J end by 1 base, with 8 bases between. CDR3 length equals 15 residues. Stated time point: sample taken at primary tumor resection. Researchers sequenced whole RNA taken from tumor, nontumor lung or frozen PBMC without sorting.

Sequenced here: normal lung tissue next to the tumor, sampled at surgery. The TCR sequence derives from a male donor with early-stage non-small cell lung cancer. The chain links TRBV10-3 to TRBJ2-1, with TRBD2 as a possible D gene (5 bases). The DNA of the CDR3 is TGTGCCATCAGTGAGTATGAGGGATCCTACAATGAGCAGTTCTTC. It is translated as CAISEYEGSYNEQFF.